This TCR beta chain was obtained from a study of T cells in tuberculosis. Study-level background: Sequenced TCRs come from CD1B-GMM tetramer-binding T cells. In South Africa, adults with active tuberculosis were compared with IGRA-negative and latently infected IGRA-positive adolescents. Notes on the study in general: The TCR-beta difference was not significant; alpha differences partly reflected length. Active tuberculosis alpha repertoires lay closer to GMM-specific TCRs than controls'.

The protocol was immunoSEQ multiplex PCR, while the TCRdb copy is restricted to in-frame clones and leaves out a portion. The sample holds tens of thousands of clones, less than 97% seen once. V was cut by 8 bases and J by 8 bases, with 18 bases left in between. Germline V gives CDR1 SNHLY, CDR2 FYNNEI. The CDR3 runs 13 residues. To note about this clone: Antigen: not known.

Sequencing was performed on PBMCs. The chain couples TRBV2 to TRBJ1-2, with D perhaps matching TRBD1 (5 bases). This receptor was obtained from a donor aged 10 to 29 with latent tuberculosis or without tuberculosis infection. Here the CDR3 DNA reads TGTGCCAGCCACCTCTCGGGGGTGGGAGGCTACACCTTC. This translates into CASHLSGVGGYTF.